This T cell receptor beta chain was identified in a study of T-cell memory formation after mild COVID-19. TCR alpha and TCR beta cDNA libraries with sample barcodes and UMIs came from 5'RACE using constant-segment primers. TCRdb reprocessed the 5' RACE reads with MiXCR, giving one entry per CDR3 protein. The table lists roughly 150,000 distinct CDR3 sequences, approximately 25% of them singletons. With 5 bases clipped from V and 6 bases from J, the junction kept 8 bases outside the gene matches. The CDR3 is 15 amino acids. Sequencing input: PBMCs or a T cell subset sorted from them (not recorded which). This sequence joins TRBV12-3 or TRBV12-4 and TRBJ1-5; 9 positions match TRBD1. This clonotype originated in an adult woman who had mild COVID-19 (a few samples of this study predate the infection). Cell type and time point are not known. The CDR3 coding sequence is TGTGCCAGCAGTGACGAACAGGGGGCGGGTCAGCCCCAGCATTTT. It codes for CASSDEQGAGQPQHF.